These T cell receptor beta chains were read from a single sample in a study of blood T cell repertoires in COVID-19. Sequencing used immunoSEQ multiplex PCR; TCRdb keeps in-frame clones, though not all of them. This table holds 200,000 to 250,000 clones, about 80% found once. The specimen was PBMCs or T cells enriched from blood (not recorded which). These receptors all stem from a woman aged 40 to 50 who had been exposed to COVID-19. Both conserved end residues are part of each CDR3. The order of the fields is D gene, clone size, J gene, V gene, CDR3 DNA, CDR3 protein. The D gene is left open where the match is weak. Clone sizes are given selectively: once, few, many, or a class where the clone is expanded.

>TRBD1|.|TRBJ2-2|TRBV10-3
TGTGCCATCAGACAAGGACAGGGGGTGACCGGGGAGCTGTTTTTT
CAIRQGQGVTGELFF
>TRBD1|few|TRBJ1-1|TRBV7-2
TGTGCCAGCAGCCTGACAGGGGGCAGGACTGAAGCTTTCTTT
CASSLTGGRTEAFF
>TRBD2|.|TRBJ2-7|TRBV7-2
TGTGCCAGCAGCTTAGGTAGCGGGTCATACGAGCAGTACTTC
CASSLGSGSYEQYF
>.|.|TRBJ2-2|TRBV19
TGTGCCACCAGGCACGCCCCAGCGAACACCGGGGAGCTGTTTTTT
CATRHAPANTGELFF
>.|.|TRBJ1-2|TRBV7-9
TGTGCCAGCAGCCCCATTCAGGGTGGCTACACCTTC
CASSPIQGGYTF
>TRBD1|few|TRBJ1-4|TRBV7-9
TGTGCCAGCAGCTATGACAGGGGGCTTCGAGAAAAACTGTTTTTT
CASSYDRGLREKLFF
>TRBD1|.|TRBJ2-3|TRBV5-1
TGCGCCAGCAGTACACTGACAGGGGGCGGAGAAGGCACAGATACGCAGTATTTT
CASSTLTGGGEGTDTQYF
>TRBD1|.|TRBJ2-3|TRBV7-3
TGTGCCAGCAGCGCCGGACAGGGAAGTCAGTATTTT
CASSAGQGSQYF
>.|.|TRBJ1-1|TRBV11-3
TGTGCCAGCAGCTTAGGTCACCGGGCTGAAGCTTTCTTT
CASSLGHRAEAFF
>TRBD2|.|TRBJ2-1|TRBV3-1/TRBV3-2
TGTGCCAGCACCCTCGGGGGGGGAAATGAGCAGTTCTTC
CASTLGGGNEQFF
>TRBD2|.|TRBJ2-7|TRBV19
TGTGCCAGTAGTCCTGGACTAGGGGCTTACGAGCAGTACTTC
CASSPGLGAYEQYF
>TRBD2|.|TRBJ2-2|TRBV9
TGTGCCAGCAGCCCTAGCGGGGGGGCGAACACCGGGGAGCTGTTTTTT
CASSPSGGANTGELFF
>.|.|TRBJ1-1|TRBV5-1
TGCGCCAGCAGCTCTGGACAGAACACTGAAGCTTTCTTT
CASSSGQNTEAFF
>.|.|TRBJ1-1|TRBV19
TGTGCCAGTAGTATAGATCCCGCAAGGGGCACTGAAGCTTTCTTT
CASSIDPARGTEAFF
>TRBD1|.|TRBJ2-7|TRBV30
TGTGCCTGGAGACAGGGGGCGGGCGAGCAGTACTTC
CAWRQGAGEQYF
>.|.|TRBJ1-2|TRBV5-6
TGTGCCAGCAGCTTGGGGGCCTTTAACTATGGCTACACCTTC
CASSLGAFNYGYTF